The rows below give T cell receptor beta chains drawn from one sample of a study of cytomegalovirus exposure and HLA in healthy donors. The assay was immunoSEQ multiplex PCR, and TCRdb's table has in-frame clones only and misses some. Among 90,000 to 100,000 clones, more than 60% were seen once, and the ten largest hold about 2.5%. Sequencing used PBMCs. The origin of the receptors is a man aged 45-65 years in good health and CMV-seronegative. The CDR3 runs from the conserved cysteine through the conserved F or W. The D gene is left open where the match is weak. Clone size appears in some rows only: once, few, many, or a class for an expanded clone.

j_call,v_call,clone_size,d_call,cdr3_nt,cdr3_aa
TRBJ2-3,TRBV9,few,NA,TGTGCCAGCAGCCCCCGTGCGTTGTCTAGCACAGATACGCAGTATTTT,CASSPRALSSTDTQYF
TRBJ2-3,TRBV10-2,NA,TRBD1,TGCGCCAGCAAGCAGGGGGCCGCAGATACGCAGTATTTT,CASKQGAADTQYF
TRBJ2-2,TRBV6-4,few,NA,TGTGCCAGCAGTACAGCGAACACCGGGGAGCTGTTTTTT,CASSTANTGELFF
TRBJ2-3,TRBV6-1,NA,TRBD2,TGTGCCAGCAGTGGCCTAGCGGGGAGCACAGATACGCAGTATTTT,CASSGLAGSTDTQYF
TRBJ1-3,TRBV30,NA,NA,TGTGCCTGGAAGGGGGTAGGAAACACCATATATTTT,CAWKGVGNTIYF
TRBJ2-4,TRBV6-5,once,TRBD1,TGTGCCAGCAGTTATCGGGGCAGGGGGCAAAACATTCAGTACTTC,CASSYRGRGQNIQYF
TRBJ1-4,TRBV18,NA,NA,TGTGCCAGCTCACCCCGGACAGCAACTAATGAAAAACTGTTTTTT,CASSPRTATNEKLFF
TRBJ2-7,TRBV7-9,NA,TRBD2,TGTGCCAGCAGCCGACCTGGCGGGAGAGGTAACGAGCAGTACTTC,CASSRPGGRGNEQYF
TRBJ2-7,TRBV4-3,NA,NA,TGCGCCAGCAGCCAAGATAGGACTGGTTACGAGCAGTACTTC,CASSQDRTGYEQYF
TRBJ2-7,TRBV30,NA,NA,TGTGCCTGGAGTGTACTGCGGGACTACGAGCAGTACTTC,CAWSVLRDYEQYF
TRBJ2-5,TRBV5-1,NA,NA,TGCGCCAGCAGCCAAAGGACGGGGAGGATGGAGACCCAGTACTTC,CASSQRTGRMETQYF
TRBJ1-2,TRBV7-8,NA,NA,TGTGCCAGCAGCTTAGAAGCCCGGGCTCTCAGGGGTGGCTACACCTTC,CASSLEARALRGGYTF
TRBJ1-1,TRBV5-1,NA,NA,TGCGCCAGTAGCTACGGGACACCCCTAGAAGCTTTCTTT,CASSYGTPLEAFF
TRBJ2-2,TRBV28,NA,TRBD2,TGTGCCAGCAGTTACCAAATCGGGGGGGCCACCGGGGAGCTGTTTTTT,CASSYQIGGATGELFF
TRBJ2-2,TRBV18,NA,NA,TGTGCCAGCTCACCACGGGCAGTCAACACCGGGGAGCTGTTTTTT,CASSPRAVNTGELFF
TRBJ2-7,TRBV5-4,once,TRBD1,TGTGCCAGCAGCTCCCGGACAGGGCTTACCGACGAGCAGTACTTC,CASSSRTGLTDEQYF
TRBJ1-1,TRBV4-2,NA,NA,TGTGCCAGCAGCCAAGGTACAGTCATGAACACCGAAGCTTTCTTT,CASSQGTVMNTEAFF
TRBJ2-1,TRBV28,few,NA,TGTGCCAGCAGTTTAGGCAGAACCCTTGAGCAGTTCTTC,CASSLGRTLEQFF
TRBJ2-3,TRBV13,once,NA,TGTGCCAGCAGCTTATCGTCCACCCGGGGTACGCAGTATTTT,CASSLSSTRGTQYF
TRBJ1-3,TRBV19,NA,NA,TGTGCCAGTAGTCCTCGACTGAAACCCACCTCTGGAAACACCATATATTTT,CASSPRLKPTSGNTIYF
TRBJ1-2,TRBV7-9,once,NA,TGTGCCAGCAGCTTAGCAACAGGGTTAGGGAACTATGGCTACACCTTC,CASSLATGLGNYGYTF
TRBJ2-7,TRBV2,once,NA,TGTGCCAGCAGTGAAGAACGGGGTTTAGGCTACGAGCAGTACTTC,CASSEERGLGYEQYF
TRBJ1-2,TRBV7-9,NA,NA,TGTGCCAGCAGCTTAGCGGAGAGCCCCAGACAGGACCGCTATGGCTACACCTTC,CASSLAESPRQDRYGYTF
TRBJ1-4,TRBV4-1,NA,NA,TGCGCCAGCAGCCAAGACCCCAGGGCCTCAACTAATGAAAAACTGTTTTTT,CASSQDPRASTNEKLFF
TRBJ1-1,TRBV27,NA,NA,TGTGCCAGCAGTTTATTGGGGGCCCAGGCTGAAGCTTTCTTT,CASSLLGAQAEAFF
TRBJ1-2,TRBV16,few,TRBD1,TGTGCCAGCAGCCCGCAGCCGGGACAGTTCCTATATGGCTACACCTTC,CASSPQPGQFLYGYTF
TRBJ2-1,TRBV5-8,NA,TRBD1,TGTGCCAGCAGCCCTGGGACAGGGGCGTACAATGAGCAGTTCTTC,CASSPGTGAYNEQFF
TRBJ1-4,TRBV7-2,once,TRBD1,TGTGCCAGCAGCTTAGTACAGGGGGAAGGTGAAAAACTGTTTTTT,CASSLVQGEGEKLFF